This T cell receptor beta chain was sequenced for a study of blood T cell repertoires in COVID-19. Participant reports of clinical history set cohort assignment. Authors' data handling: Nucleated cell counts were estimated from reference gene primer amplification. TCRdb keeps only in-frame clones here, not all; method: immunoSEQ multiplex PCR. The V and J calls and clone size come from that table; D and trimming were worked out from the DNA. The sample lists 260,000 or so clones, 70% to 90% occurring once. The ends lost 9 bases at V and 6 bases at J; junction bases unmatched: 17. This CDR3 contains 16 residues. The germline V gene encodes CDR1 SNHLY and CDR2 FYNNEI.

The rearrangement uses TRBV2 and TRBJ2-1, with 7 nucleotides matching TRBD2. The sample was PBMCs or T cells enriched from blood (not recorded which). This clonotype was obtained from a woman aged 40 to 55 with acute COVID-19. CDR3 sequence (DNA): TGTGCCAGTTTACTCCTAGCGGCACCCAAGTCCAATGAGCAGTTCTTC. This encodes CASLLLAAPKSNEQFF.